This T cell receptor beta chain was sequenced for a study of shared clonotypes between healthy human individuals. Sorted-subset replicate PCRs used 150 to 200 ng DNA, some 33,000 T cell genomes. The assay was immunoSEQ multiplex PCR, and TCRdb's table has in-frame clones only and misses some. Of about 2.2 million clones detected, roughly 95% appear once; the ten largest clones hold around 1.8%. Trimming took 8 bases from V and 0 from J; bases not matched to a gene: 8. The CDR3 consists of 15 residues. CDR1 is MNHEY and CDR2 is SMNVEV in the germline V gene (reference sequence). Cells designated naive CD8 were CD45RO-negative and were positively selected for CCR7, with terminally differentiated effector memory CD45RA+ cells excluded.

The chain combines TRBV27 with TRBJ2-3, with 7 bases matching TRBD2. The specimen sequenced was naive CD8+ T cells from PBMCs. This clonotype was sampled from a man younger than 35 in good health. Some clones in this sample may be carry-over from other donors' samples. The chain's CDR3 is CASGGGTLSTDTQYF. The CDR3 bases are TGTGCCAGCGGGGGGGGGACCCTTAGCACAGATACGCAGTATTTT.